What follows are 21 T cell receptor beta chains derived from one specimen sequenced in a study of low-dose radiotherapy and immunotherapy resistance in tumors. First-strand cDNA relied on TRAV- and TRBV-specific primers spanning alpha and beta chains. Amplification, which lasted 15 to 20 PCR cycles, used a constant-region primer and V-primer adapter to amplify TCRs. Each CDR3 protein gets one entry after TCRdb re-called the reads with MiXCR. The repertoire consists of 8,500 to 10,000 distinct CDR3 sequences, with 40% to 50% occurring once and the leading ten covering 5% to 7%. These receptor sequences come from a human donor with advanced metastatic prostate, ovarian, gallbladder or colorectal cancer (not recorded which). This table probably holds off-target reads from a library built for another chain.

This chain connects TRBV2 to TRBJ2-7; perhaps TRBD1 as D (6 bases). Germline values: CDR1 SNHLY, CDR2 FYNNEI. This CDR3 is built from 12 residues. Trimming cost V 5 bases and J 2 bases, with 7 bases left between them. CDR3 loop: CASSKGAYEQYF. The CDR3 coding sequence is TGTGCCAGCAGTAAGGGGGCCTACGAGCAGTACTTC.

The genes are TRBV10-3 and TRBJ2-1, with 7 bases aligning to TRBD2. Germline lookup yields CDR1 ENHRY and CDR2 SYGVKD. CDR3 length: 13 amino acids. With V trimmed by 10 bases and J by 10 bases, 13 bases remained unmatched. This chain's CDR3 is CATAGDPFQEQFF. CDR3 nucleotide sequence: TGTGCCACGGCGGGGGACCCGTTTCAGGAGCAGTTCTTC.

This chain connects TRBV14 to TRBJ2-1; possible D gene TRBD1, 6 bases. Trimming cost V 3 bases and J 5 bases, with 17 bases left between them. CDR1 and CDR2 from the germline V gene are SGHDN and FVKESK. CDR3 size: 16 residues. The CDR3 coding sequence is TGTGCCAGCAGCCACAAAACAGGGTTTTCCCACAATGAGCAGTTCTTC. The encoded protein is CASSHKTGFSHNEQFF.

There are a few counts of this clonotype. CDR3 nucleotide sequence: TGTGCCAGCAGCCAGCGGGGGGGCCAGGATACGCAGTATTTT. The encoded protein is CASSQRGGQDTQYF. This sequence joins TRBV12-3 or TRBV12-4 and TRBJ2-3, with 10 bases identical to TRBD2. V was pared by 6 bases and J by 6 bases, with 6 bases of the junction left unmatched. CDR3 length: 14 amino acids.

The CDR3 here is CASSVAGYTGELFF. The CDR3 DNA sequence: TGTGCCAGCAGCGTGGCAGGTTACACCGGGGAGCTGTTTTTT. V and J are TRBV9 and TRBJ2-2; D call uncertain. With 2 bases removed from V and 3 bases from J, the gap between germline ends came to 8 bases. CDR1 is SGDLS, CDR2 YYNGEE, per germline. This CDR3 has 14 amino acids.

The CDR3 DNA is TGTGCCAGCAGCCCAGCCTCGGGTATGAACACTGAAGCTTTCTTT. Translation gives CASSPASGMNTEAFF. The gene calls are TRBV7-9 and TRBJ1-1; no reliable D call. The CDR3 has 15 residues. CDR1 and CDR2 (germline): SEHNR, FQNEAQ (reference sequence). With 5 bases removed from V and 0 bases from J, the gap between germline ends came to 13 bases.

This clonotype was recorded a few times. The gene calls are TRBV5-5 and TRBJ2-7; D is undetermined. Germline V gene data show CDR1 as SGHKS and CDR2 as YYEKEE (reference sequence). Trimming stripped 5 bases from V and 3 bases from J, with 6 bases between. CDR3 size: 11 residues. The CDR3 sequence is CASRELYEQYF. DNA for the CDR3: TGTGCCAGCAGGGAACTCTACGAGCAGTACTTC.

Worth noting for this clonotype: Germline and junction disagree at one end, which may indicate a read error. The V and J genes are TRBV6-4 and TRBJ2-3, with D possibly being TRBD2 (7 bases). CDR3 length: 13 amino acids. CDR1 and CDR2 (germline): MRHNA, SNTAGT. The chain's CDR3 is CASSDSGGGAMNF. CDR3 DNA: TGTGCCAGCAGTGACTCGGGAGGGGGGGCTATGAATTTT.

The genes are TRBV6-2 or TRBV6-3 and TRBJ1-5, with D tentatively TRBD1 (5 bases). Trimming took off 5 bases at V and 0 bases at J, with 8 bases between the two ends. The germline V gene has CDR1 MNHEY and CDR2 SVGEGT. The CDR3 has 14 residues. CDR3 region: CASSTGISNQPQHF. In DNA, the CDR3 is TGTGCCAGCAGTACAGGAATTAGCAATCAGCCCCAGCATTTT.

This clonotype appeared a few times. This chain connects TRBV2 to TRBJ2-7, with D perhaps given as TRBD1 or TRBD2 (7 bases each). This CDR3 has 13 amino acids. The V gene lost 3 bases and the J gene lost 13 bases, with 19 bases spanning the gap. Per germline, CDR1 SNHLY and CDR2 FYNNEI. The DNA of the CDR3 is TGTGCCAGCAGTGATCGGGGGGACAGCGAACATTACTTC. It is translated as CASSDRGDSEHYF.

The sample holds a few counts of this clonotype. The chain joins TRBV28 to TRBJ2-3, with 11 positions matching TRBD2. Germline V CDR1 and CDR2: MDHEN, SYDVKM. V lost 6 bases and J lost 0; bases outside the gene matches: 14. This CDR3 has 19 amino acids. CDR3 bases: TGTGCCAGCAGCCCTAACCCGGCTAGCGGGGGGAAAAGCACAGATACGCAGTATTTT. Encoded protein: CASSPNPASGGKSTDTQYF.

The CDR3 nucleotides read TGTGCCAGCAGTTTAATAGGGGATAGCTCCTACGAGCAGTACTTC. Translated, it gives CASSLIGDSSYEQYF. V and J are TRBV27 and TRBJ2-7, with D perhaps TRBD1 (5 bases). Between the trimmed V and J ends, which lost 2 bases and 0 bases, there was a span of 11 bases. Germline V lookup: CDR1 MNHEY, CDR2 SMNVEV (reference sequence). The CDR3 is 15 amino acids.

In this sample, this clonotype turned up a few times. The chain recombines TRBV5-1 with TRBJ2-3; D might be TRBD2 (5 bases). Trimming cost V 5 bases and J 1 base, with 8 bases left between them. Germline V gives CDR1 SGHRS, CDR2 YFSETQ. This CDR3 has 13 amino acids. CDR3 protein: CASREVGTDTQYF. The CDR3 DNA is TGCGCCAGCAGGGAGGTCGGCACAGATACGCAGTATTTT. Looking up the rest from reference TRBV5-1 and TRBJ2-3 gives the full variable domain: KAGVTQTPRYLIKTRGQQVTLSCSPISGHRSVSWYQQTPGQGLQFLFEYFSETQRNKGNFPGRFSGRQFSNSRSEMNVSTLELGDSALYLCASREVGTDTQYFGPGTRLTVL.

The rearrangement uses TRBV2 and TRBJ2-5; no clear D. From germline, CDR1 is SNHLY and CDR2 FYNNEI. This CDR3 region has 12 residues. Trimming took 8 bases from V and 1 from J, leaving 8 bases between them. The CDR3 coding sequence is TGTGCCAGCGGTTCCGTCCAAGAGACCCAGTACTTC. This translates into CASGSVQETQYF.

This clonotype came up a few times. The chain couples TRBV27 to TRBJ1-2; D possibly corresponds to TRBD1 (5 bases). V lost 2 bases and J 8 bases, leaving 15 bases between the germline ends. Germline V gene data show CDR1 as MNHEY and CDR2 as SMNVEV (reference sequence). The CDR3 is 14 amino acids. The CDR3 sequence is CASSLGGIREGYTF. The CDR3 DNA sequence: TGTGCCAGCAGTTTAGGGGGGATTCGGGAAGGCTACACCTTC.

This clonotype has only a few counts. CDR3 loop: CASSKVGKTSNQPQHF. The CDR3, as DNA: TGTGCCAGCAGCAAAGTTGGGAAGACTAGCAATCAGCCCCAGCATTTT. V and J are TRBV21-1 and TRBJ1-5. TRBV21-1 is shown as a pseudogene. This CDR3 is built from 16 residues.

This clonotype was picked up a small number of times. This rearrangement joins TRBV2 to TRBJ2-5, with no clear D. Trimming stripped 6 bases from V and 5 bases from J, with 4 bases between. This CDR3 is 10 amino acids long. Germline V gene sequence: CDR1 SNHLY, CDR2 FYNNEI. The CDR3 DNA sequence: TGTGCCAGCAGAACTGAGACCCAGTACTTC. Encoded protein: CASRTETQYF.

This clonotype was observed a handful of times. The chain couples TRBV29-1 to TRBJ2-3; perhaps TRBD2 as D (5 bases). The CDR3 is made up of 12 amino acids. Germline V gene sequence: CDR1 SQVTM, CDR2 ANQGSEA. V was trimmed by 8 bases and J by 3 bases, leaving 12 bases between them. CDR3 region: CSLRVGTDTQYF. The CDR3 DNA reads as TGCAGCTTGCGGGTGGGGACAGATACGCAGTATTTT.

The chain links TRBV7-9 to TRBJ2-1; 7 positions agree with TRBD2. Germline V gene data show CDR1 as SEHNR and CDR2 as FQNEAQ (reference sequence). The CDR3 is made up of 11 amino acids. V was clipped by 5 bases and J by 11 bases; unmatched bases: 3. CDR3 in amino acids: CASSTGTKQFF. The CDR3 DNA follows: TGTGCCAGCAGCACCGGGACTAAGCAGTTCTTC.

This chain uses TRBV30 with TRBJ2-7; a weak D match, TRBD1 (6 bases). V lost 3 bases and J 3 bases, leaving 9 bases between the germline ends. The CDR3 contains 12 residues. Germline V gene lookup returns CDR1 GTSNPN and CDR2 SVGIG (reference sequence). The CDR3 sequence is CAWSPQGYEQYF. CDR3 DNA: TGTGCCTGGAGCCCACAGGGCTACGAGCAGTACTTC.

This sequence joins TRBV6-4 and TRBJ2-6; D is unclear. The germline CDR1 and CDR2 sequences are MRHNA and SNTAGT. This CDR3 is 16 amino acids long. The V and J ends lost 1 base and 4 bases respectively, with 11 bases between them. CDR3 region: CASSDWGIGGANVLTF. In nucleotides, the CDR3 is TGTGCCAGCAGTGACTGGGGTATTGGAGGGGCCAACGTCCTGACTTTC.